Shown below are 26 T cell receptor beta chains from a single sample sequenced in a study of blood T cell repertoires in COVID-19. Generated by immunoSEQ multiplex PCR, the TCRdb table keeps only in-frame clones and is missing some. The top ten hold under 2.5% of the sample, which has approximately 280,000 clones, around nine tenths seen once. Input material: PBMCs or T cells enriched from blood (not recorded which). Every receptor here comes from an older woman who had recovered from COVID-19.

The genes are TRBV12-5 and TRBJ1-1; D ambiguous. Germline values: CDR1 LGHNT, CDR2 FRNRAP. With 2 bases removed from V and 4 bases from J, the gap between germline ends came to 5 bases. This CDR3 spans 12 amino acids. The CDR3 nucleotides read TGTGCTAGTGGTTTGTCTAGCACTGAAGCTTTCTTT. It specifies CASGLSSTEAFF.

The J gene is TRBJ1-5, the V gene TRBV27, with D uncertain. The CDR3 has 17 amino acids. Germline CDR1 and CDR2: MNHEY and SMNVEV (reference sequence). V dropped 5 bases and J dropped 0 bases, with 17 bases sitting between them. The CDR3 DNA is TGTGCCAGCAGTAGAGCGGAGGGCCCCTATAGCAATCAGCCCCAGCATTTT. It translates to CASSRAEGPYSNQPQHF.

The chain combines TRBV7-3 with TRBJ2-7; D is possibly TRBD1 (6 bases). This CDR3 is 15 amino acids long. Germline V gives CDR1 SGHTA, CDR2 FQGTGA. Trimming cost V 6 bases and J 0 bases, with 15 bases left between them. Written as DNA, the CDR3 is TGTGCCAGCAGTTTACAGGGTCAGAGCTCCTACGAGCAGTACTTC. Its translation is CASSLQGQSSYEQYF. Full variable domain (rest looked up from reference TRBV7-3 and TRBJ2-7): GAGVSQTPSNKVTEKGKYVELRCDPISGHTALYWYRQSLGQGPEFLIYFQGTGAADDSGLPNDRFFAVRPEGSVSTLKIQRTERGDSAVYLCASSLQGQSSYEQYFGPGTRLTVT.

The chain employs TRBV6-5 and TRBJ1-2, with D perhaps TRBD1 (5 bases). CDR1 MNHEY and CDR2 SVGAGI come from the germline V gene. Trimming pared 4 bases from V and 2 bases from J, leaving 17 bases between. This CDR3 comprises 16 residues. The CDR3 region has the DNA TGTGCCAGCAGTTGGACCCCTTCGGGGGTAAACTATGGCTACACCTTC. Residues: CASSWTPSGVNYGYTF.

The V gene is TRBV29-1, the J gene TRBJ1-4; 10 bases agree with TRBD1. Germline V CDR1 and CDR2: SQVTM, ANQGSEA. The CDR3 extends over 13 amino acids. With V trimmed by 7 bases and J by 7 bases, 6 bases remained unmatched. The CDR3 reads CSGRQGASEKLFF. In nucleotides, the CDR3 is TGCAGCGGTCGACAGGGGGCGAGTGAAAAACTGTTTTTT.

The gene calls are TRBV7-8 and TRBJ2-1; 7 bases fit TRBD2. The germline CDR1 and CDR2 sequences are SGHVS and FQNEAQ. V trimming: 5 bases; J trimming: 7 bases; junction bases outside the gene matches: 8. The CDR3 extends over 14 amino acids. CDR3 sequence reads: CASSPLDGRNEQFF. Here the CDR3 DNA reads TGTGCCAGCAGCCCTCTGGACGGGAGGAATGAGCAGTTCTTC.

The chain uses TRBV19 and TRBJ2-7, with TRBD2 as a possible D gene (6 bases). CDR3 length: 13 amino acids. Trimming cost V 10 bases and J 4 bases, with 17 bases left between them. Germline V CDR1 and CDR2: LNHDA, SQIVND (reference sequence). The CDR3 DNA reads TGTGCCACCCGCGGGGAAGCGGGTTACGAGCAGTACTTC. It translates to CATRGEAGYEQYF.

V usage is TRBV7-2 and J usage is TRBJ1-4, with D unresolved. Germline-derived CDR1 and CDR2 are SGHTA and FQGNSA. The CDR3 is made up of 15 amino acids. Trimming stripped 7 bases from V and 3 bases from J, with 15 bases between. CDR3 coding DNA: TGTGCCAGCAAACTTACTGCAGGTCCTAATGAAAAACTGTTTTTT. Protein product: CASKLTAGPNEKLFF.

The V call is TRBV5-4, the J call TRBJ2-4; 7 nucleotides agree with TRBD2. V dropped 1 base and J dropped 2; count of bases not matched to a gene: 6. Germline values: CDR1 SGHNT, CDR2 YYREEE (reference sequence). The CDR3 has 16 amino acids. As DNA, the CDR3 is TGTGCCAGCAGCTTGTACGGGAGCGGGACCAAAAACATTCAGTACTTC. Encoded protein: CASSLYGSGTKNIQYF.

This sequence joins TRBV28 and TRBJ1-6, with D possibly TRBD1 on 6 matching bases. The CDR3 is 15 amino acids. CDR1 is MDHEN, CDR2 SYDVKM, per germline. V was pared by 7 bases and J by 4 bases, with 14 bases between. The CDR3 nucleotides are TGTGCCAGCAACCTTAGGGACACTTATAATTCACCCCTCCACTTT. Translated, it gives CASNLRDTYNSPLHF.

This chain connects TRBV28 to TRBJ1-2; 9 nucleotides align to TRBD1. The V segment lost 6 bases and the J segment 6 bases; nucleotides outside the gene matches: 11. CDR3 size: 15 residues. Germline CDR1 MDHEN, CDR2 SYDVKM. The CDR3 nucleotides are TGTGCCAGCAGACCAGGGGACAGGGTATTCCATGGCTACACCTTC. It specifies CASRPGDRVFHGYTF.

V is TRBV3-1 (or the pseudogene TRBV3-2) and J is TRBJ2-7; TRBD1 matches at 11 bases. Germline trimming cut 4 bases from V and 3 bases from J; bases unmatched to any gene: 8. The CDR3 totals 16 residues. Germline V gene data show CDR1 as LGHDT and CDR2 as YNNKEL (reference sequence). Written as DNA, the CDR3 is TGTGCCAGCAGCCTCTCGAGGGGGACAGGGGGCTACGAGCAGTACTTC. Its protein product is CASSLSRGTGGYEQYF.

This chain joins TRBV13 and TRBJ2-5; a weak D match, TRBD2 (6 bases). The CDR3 is 13 amino acids. The V gene's germline CDR1 is PRHDT and CDR2 FYEKMQ (reference sequence). Trimming shortened V by 5 bases and J by 3 bases, and 10 bases separated the two germline ends. The CDR3 DNA follows: TGTGCCAGCAGCGGCCCGGGGGAAGAGACCCAGTACTTC. Its translation is CASSGPGEETQYF.

The CDR3 DNA follows: TGTGCCAGCAGCTCGACTAGCGGGAGGAGAGAGCAGTACTTC. Translating gives CASSSTSGRREQYF. V usage is TRBV7-9 and J usage is TRBJ2-7; 13 nucleotides align to TRBD2. The CDR3 spans 14 residues. In germline, CDR1 is SEHNR, CDR2 FQNEAQ (reference sequence). The junction had 4 bases not matched to a gene; V was cut back by 4 bases and J by 7 bases.

The chain combines TRBV7-9 with TRBJ2-7; TRBD1 matches 10 bases. Germline V gene data show CDR1 as SEHNR and CDR2 as FQNEAQ (reference sequence). V was clipped by 6 bases and J by 3 bases; unmatched bases: 11. CDR3 size: 16 residues. CDR3 DNA sequence: TGTGCCAGCAGGCAATACGGGACAGGGGTCGACTACGAGCAGTACTTC. The encoded protein is CASRQYGTGVDYEQYF.

The V gene is TRBV28, the J gene TRBJ2-4, with TRBD1 matching 10 bases. Germline-derived CDR1 and CDR2 are MDHEN and SYDVKM. V lost 2 bases, J lost 1 base, and 2 bases stayed unmatched. CDR3 length equals 16 residues. The CDR3 spells CASSLATGGAKNIQYF. The CDR3 DNA reads TGTGCCAGCAGTTTAGCGACAGGGGGCGCCAAAAACATTCAGTACTTC.

This chain connects TRBV18 to TRBJ1-1; D remains unclear. Germline CDR1 is KGHSH and CDR2 is LQKENI. V gave up 0 bases and J gave up 2 bases, with 10 bases separating them. CDR3 length: 15 amino acids. In DNA form, the CDR3 reads TGTGCCAGCTCACCACCGGCGGGCGTTAACACTGAAGCTTTCTTT. Protein: CASSPPAGVNTEAFF. Using reference TRBV18 and TRBJ1-1 for the parts outside the CDR3, the full variable domain is NAGVMQNPRHLVRRRGQEARLRCSPMKGHSHVYWYRQLPEEGLKFMVYLQKENIIDESGMPKERFSAEFPKEGPSILRIQQVVRGDSAAYFCASSPPAGVNTEAFFGQGTRLTVV.

The rearrangement joins TRBV20-1 to TRBJ1-4, with 9 bases aligning to TRBD1. The ends lost 3 bases at V and 7 bases at J; junction bases unmatched: 9. Germline V gene data show CDR1 as DFQATT and CDR2 as SNEGSKA (reference sequence). This CDR3 has 15 residues. CDR3 protein: CSASVGGQGPEKLFF. The CDR3 region has the DNA TGCAGTGCTAGTGTCGGGGGACAGGGCCCTGAAAAACTGTTTTTT.

This clone was detected a few times. V usage is TRBV3-1 (or the pseudogene TRBV3-2) and J usage is TRBJ2-1, with 8 bases matching TRBD2. V was clipped by 0 bases and J by 9 bases; unmatched bases: 7. Looked up from germline, CDR1 is LGHDT and CDR2 is YNNKEL (reference sequence). The CDR3 is 15 residues long. The CDR3 is CASSQDPAGVVEQFF. In nucleotides, the CDR3 is TGTGCCAGCAGCCAAGATCCAGCGGGAGTCGTTGAGCAGTTCTTC.

The rearrangement uses TRBV23-1 and TRBJ2-1; 12 positions agree with TRBD1. TRBV23-1 is labeled an ORF, and its function is uncertain. The CDR3 is 21 residues long. The ends lost 6 bases at V and 1 base at J; junction bases unmatched: 19. The CDR3 sequence is CASSYGTGGVCDGRSYNEQFF. The CDR3 DNA reads as TGCGCCAGCAGCTACGGGACAGGGGGCGTTTGTGACGGGAGGTCCTACAATGAGCAGTTCTTC.

The rearrangement uses TRBV5-1 and TRBJ1-1, with 7 bases lining up with TRBD1. The germline V gene encodes CDR1 SGHRS and CDR2 YFSETQ. J lost 1 base, V lost 7 bases, and 4 bases had no gene match. The CDR3 contains 13 residues. CDR3 DNA: TGCGCCAGCTCCGAGGGGGCGAACACTGAAGCTTTCTTT. It codes for CASSEGANTEAFF.

This chain connects TRBV5-1 to TRBJ2-7; D not resolved. Germline-derived CDR1 and CDR2 are SGHRS and YFSETQ. V lost 5 bases and J 2 bases, leaving 17 bases between the germline ends. The CDR3 extends over 15 amino acids. CDR3 residues: CASREPGGPPYEQYF. CDR3 coding DNA: TGCGCCAGCAGGGAACCAGGTGGGCCCCCCTACGAGCAGTACTTC.

The genes are TRBV7-9 and TRBJ2-7; 10 positions agree with TRBD2. Trimming cost V 5 bases and J 4 bases; bases outside gene matches: 20. The CDR3 length is 19 residues. Germline V gives CDR1 SEHNR, CDR2 FQNEAQ (reference sequence). CDR3 amino acids: CASSPDRALAGVEFYEQYF. Here the CDR3 DNA reads TGTGCCAGCAGCCCGGACAGGGCGCTAGCGGGAGTGGAATTTTACGAGCAGTACTTC. Full variable domain (remainder filled in from reference TRBV7-9 and TRBJ2-7): DTGVSQNPRHKITKRGQNVTFRCDPISEHNRLYWYRQTLGQGPEFLTYFQNEAQLEKSRLLSDRFSAERPKGSFSTLEIQRTEQGDSAMYLCASSPDRALAGVEFYEQYFGPGTRLTVT.

This chain links TRBV28 with TRBJ1-5; D is uncertain. Germline assignment: CDR1 MDHEN and CDR2 SYDVKM. The germline V and J ends were trimmed by 8 bases and 2 bases, with 19 bases remaining between them. There are 16 residues in the CDR3. CDR3 protein: CASRSRDFVGNQPQHF. Written as DNA, the CDR3 is TGTGCCAGCCGCTCCCGGGATTTTGTAGGCAATCAGCCCCAGCATTTT.

Remarks on this clone: The same CDR3 also results from other DNA sequences found in this sample. The V and J genes are TRBV11-3 and TRBJ2-7; TRBD2 matches at 10 bases. The trim removed 1 base at V and 4 bases at J, leaving 1 base unmatched. The germline gives CDR1 SGHNT, CDR2 YENEEA. The CDR3 covers 14 residues. The CDR3 here is CASSLVSGGYEQYF. The CDR3 nucleotides read TGTGCCAGCAGCTTAGTTAGCGGGGGGTACGAGCAGTACTTC.

The rearrangement joins TRBV7-3 to TRBJ2-2; no reliable D call. CDR1 and CDR2 (germline): SGHTA, FQGTGA. Trimming stripped 3 bases from V and 4 bases from J, with 6 bases between. This CDR3 contains 13 residues. The CDR3 DNA reads TGTGCCAGCAGCTTTGACATCACCGGGGAGCTGTTTTTT. Residues: CASSFDITGELFF.